This record looks at one TCR beta chain sequence and its context. Its antigen specificity is not known. The record has no base qualities; no much larger clone is one base away. TCRbeta CDR3 regions were amplified from genomic DNA using the immunoSEQ Assay, a bias-controlled multiplex PCR. The paper's processing steps were these. The number of nucleated cells in each sample was estimated from the amplification of reference gene primers within the assay. Sequence reads were collapsed and filtered to measure the absolute abundance of every unique TCRbeta CDR3 rearrangement. For each sample, productive Simpson clonality was calculated as the square root of Simpson's diversity index across productive rearrangements. Here the immuneACCESS table is served through TCRdb, limited to in-frame sequences with V and J called. Missing clones are a known gap in these copies; in checked studies unresolved V genes cover under half, and the rest lacks a known reason. From that table come the V and J calls and clone size; the DNA was used to work out D and trimming. In all, the sample holds about 300,000 clones, and around four fifths of those were seen once. The top ten clones comprise around 1.2% of the sample.

The data were taken from a study of blood T cell repertoires in COVID-19 (dated by TCRdb to about 2020). Regarding the study in general: Samples covering the acute and convalescent phases of COVID-19 were provided by collaborators in the United States, Italy and Spain. The material from the prospective study consisted of cDNA or gDNA derived from T cells, B-cell-depleted T cells, or PBMCs. Subjects who had been exposed to COVID-19, were actively infected with it, or had recovered from it provided the deeply sampled blood TCRbeta repertoires that made up the dataset. The repertoires were made available in a free public database intended to serve as a resource for research on the immune response to SARS-CoV-2. The samples were drawn from two sources: the first 160 participants of the ongoing ImmuneRACE study, and some 1,300 subjects contributed by 6 global collaborators. The sample metadata nearly always contained a de-identified subject ID, COVID-19 status, age in years and sex. HLA class I and class II types, where available, came from metadata supplied by the sample provider rather than from assay-based typing.

As encoded in the germline V gene (reference sequence), CDR1 is PRHDT while CDR2 is FYEKMQ. Spanning cysteine to phenylalanine, the CDR3 consists of 12 amino acids. Only the CDR3 DNA is retained, 36 bases long and in frame from the first base. The germline ends are 4 bases apart after V is trimmed by 0 bases and J by 5 bases. Whole blood was collected in K2EDTA tubes by collaborating institutions according to the institutions' own protocols. Collaborator samples were shipped for TCRbeta analysis as frozen whole blood, isolated PBMCs, or DNA extracted from either sample type. Overall results and qualifications from the work: The quantity of clinical and demographic metadata differed by source and by participant and was supplied without curation.

This TCR came from a woman aged 50 to 60 with acute or convalescent COVID-19. The sample taken for sequencing was peripheral blood. In this chain, TRBV13 is recombined with TRBJ1-2; the D segment cannot be called with confidence. The sequence in DNA is TGTGCCAGCAGCTTAGGTCTATATGGCTACACCTTC. Its translation is CASSLGLYGYTF.